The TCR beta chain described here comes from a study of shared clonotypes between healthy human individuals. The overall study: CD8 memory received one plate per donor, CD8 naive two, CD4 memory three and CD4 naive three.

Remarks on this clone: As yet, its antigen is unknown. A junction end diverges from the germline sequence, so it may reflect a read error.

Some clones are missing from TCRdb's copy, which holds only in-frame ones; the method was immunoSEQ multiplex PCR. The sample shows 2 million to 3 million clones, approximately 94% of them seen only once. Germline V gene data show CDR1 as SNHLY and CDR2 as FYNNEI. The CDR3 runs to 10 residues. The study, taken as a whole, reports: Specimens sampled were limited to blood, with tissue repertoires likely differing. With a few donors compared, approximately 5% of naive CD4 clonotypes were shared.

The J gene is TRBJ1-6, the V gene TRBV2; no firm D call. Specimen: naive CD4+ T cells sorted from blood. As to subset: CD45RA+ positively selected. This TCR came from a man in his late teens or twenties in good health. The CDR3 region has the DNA TGTGCCAGCAGTGAAGCGGTTCAGGTCTTT. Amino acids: CASSEAVQVF.